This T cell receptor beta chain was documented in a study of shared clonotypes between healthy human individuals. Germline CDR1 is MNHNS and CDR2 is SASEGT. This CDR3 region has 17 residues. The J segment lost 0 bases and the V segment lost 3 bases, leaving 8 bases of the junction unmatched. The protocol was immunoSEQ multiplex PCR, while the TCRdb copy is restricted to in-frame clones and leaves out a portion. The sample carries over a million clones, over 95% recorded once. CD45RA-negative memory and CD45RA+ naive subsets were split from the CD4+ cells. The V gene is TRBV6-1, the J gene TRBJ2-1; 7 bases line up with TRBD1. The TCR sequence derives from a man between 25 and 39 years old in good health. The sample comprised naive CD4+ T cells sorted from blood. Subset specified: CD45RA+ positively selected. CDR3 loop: CASSEDRTRSSYNEQFF. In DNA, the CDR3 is TGTGCCAGCAGTGAGGACAGGACCCGTAGCTCCTACAATGAGCAGTTCTTC.